Listed here is a single T cell receptor (beta chain). This sample is part of a study of blood T cell repertoires in COVID-19. Using immunoSEQ multiplex PCR, the repertoire was profiled, and TCRdb retains in-frame clones only, with some absent. This table has fewer than 300,000 clones, more than 70% appearing once. Germline V gives CDR1 SGHTA, CDR2 FQGTGA. CDR3 length: 13 residues. Losses at the gene ends were 5 bases for V and 1 base for J; bases not matched to a gene: 1. The clonotype was recovered from a woman aged 45-65 years with acute or convalescent COVID-19. This chain links TRBV7-3 with TRBJ2-5, with 7 bases matching TRBD1. Specimen: peripheral blood. CDR3 DNA sequence: TGTGCCAGCAGCAGGGGGCGCCAAGAGACCCAGTACTTC. It codes for CASSRGRQETQYF.